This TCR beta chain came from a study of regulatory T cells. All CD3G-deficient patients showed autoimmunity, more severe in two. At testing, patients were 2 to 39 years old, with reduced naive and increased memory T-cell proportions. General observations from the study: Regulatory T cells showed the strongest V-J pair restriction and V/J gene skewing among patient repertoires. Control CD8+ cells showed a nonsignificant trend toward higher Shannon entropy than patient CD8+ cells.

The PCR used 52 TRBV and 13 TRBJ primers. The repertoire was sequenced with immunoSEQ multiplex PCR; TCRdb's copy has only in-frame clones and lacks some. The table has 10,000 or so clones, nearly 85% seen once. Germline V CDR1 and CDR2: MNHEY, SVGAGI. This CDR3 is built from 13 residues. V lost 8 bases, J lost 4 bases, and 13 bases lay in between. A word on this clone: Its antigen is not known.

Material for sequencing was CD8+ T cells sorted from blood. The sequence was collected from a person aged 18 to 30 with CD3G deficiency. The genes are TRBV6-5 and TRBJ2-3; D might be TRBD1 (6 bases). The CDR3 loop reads CASGRGVSDTQYF. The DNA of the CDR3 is TGTGCCAGCGGCAGGGGAGTTTCAGATACGCAGTATTTT.